Presented here are 21 T cell receptor beta chains from one specimen sequenced in a study of blood T cells in healthy people across ages. Combining a sample-barcoded 5' primer with a J-beta primer mix, a second PCR ran for roughly 7 to 12 cycles. TCRdb re-derived calls from the 5' RACE reads in MiXCR, one entry per CDR3 protein. The profile shows about 600,000 distinct CDR3 sequences, roughly 48% of them singletons. The source material was blood. The receptors derive from a man at least 80 years old in good health.

Concerning this clonotype: Because it lacks the conserved phenylalanine or tryptophan at the end, this CDR3 is likely a read error. J is TRBJ2-1 and V is TRBV28; TRBD2 aligns across 11 bases. J lost 2 bases, V lost 5 bases, and 8 bases had no gene match. CDR1 is MDHEN and CDR2 is SYDVKM in the germline V gene. This CDR3 region has 17 residues. The CDR3: CASSGSSGRAPYNEQFV. In DNA form, the CDR3 reads TGTGCCAGCAGTGGGAGTAGCGGGAGGGCCCCCTACAATGAGCAGTTCGTC.

This sequence joins TRBV5-1 and TRBJ2-7; a weak D match, TRBD2 (6 bases). The J call may be wrong; the DNA end is better matched by TRBJ2-5. This CDR3 is 13 amino acids long. Germline CDR1 and CDR2: SGHRS and YFSETQ. The CDR3, as DNA: TGCGCCAGCAGCTTGAACGCGGGGGAGACCCAGTACTTC. Its translation: CASSLNAGETQYF.

V is TRBV30 and J is TRBJ2-1, with TRBD2 identical over 9 bases. This CDR3 spans 13 amino acids. In germline, CDR1 is GTSNPN, CDR2 SVGIG (reference sequence). CDR3 bases: TGTGCTTATAGCGGGAGCTCCTACAATGAGCAGTTCTTC. As protein: CAYSGSSYNEQFF.

This clonotype showed up just a few times. The chain carries TRBV6-2 or TRBV6-3 and TRBJ2-1; a possible D gene is TRBD1 (6 bases). The germline V gene has CDR1 MNHEY and CDR2 SVGEGT. V was trimmed by 0 bases and J by 8 bases, leaving 14 bases between them. The CDR3 is 15 residues long. The CDR3 protein is CASSYSRITGHEQFF. The CDR3, as DNA: TGTGCCAGCAGTTACTCGAGAATTACAGGGCATGAGCAGTTCTTC.

Many counts were recorded for this clonotype. The chain employs TRBV6-6 and TRBJ2-7; 12 bases align to TRBD2. CDR1 and CDR2 (germline): MNHNY, SVGAGI (reference sequence). V trimming: 2 bases; J trimming: 2 bases; junction bases outside the gene matches: 7. The CDR3 extends over 17 amino acids. The CDR3 protein is CASSYTKTSGRAYEQYF. The CDR3 DNA reads TGTGCCAGCAGTTACACGAAGACTAGCGGGAGAGCCTACGAGCAGTACTTC.

As to this clonotype: This may come from a read error, since a much larger clone is one base off. The chain uses TRBV7-2 and TRBJ2-1, with 15 bases aligning to TRBD2. Germline trimming cut 4 bases from V and 11 bases from J; bases unmatched to any gene: 9. The CDR3 sequence is 16 residues long. Germline CDR1 and CDR2: SGHTA and FQGNSA. The CDR3 DNA is TGTGCCAGCAGCTCAGTCGGGACTAGCGGGAGGAATAAGCAGTTCTTC. Residues: CASSSVGTSGRNKQFF.

This clonotype was seen more than once but under ten times. The chain uses TRBV2 and TRBJ1-4; 8 bases are shared with TRBD1. V trimming: 5 bases; J trimming: 2 bases; junction bases outside the gene matches: 10. The germline gives CDR1 SNHLY, CDR2 FYNNEI. The CDR3 loop spans 17 amino acids. CDR3 sequence: CASSPPKTGATNEKLFF. CDR3 sequence (DNA): TGTGCCAGCAGTCCCCCCAAGACAGGGGCGACTAATGAAAAACTGTTTTTT.

The rearrangement links TRBV20-1 to TRBJ2-1; 12 positions agree with TRBD2. After removal of 1 base from V and 7 bases from J, the junction contained 2 bases not matched to a gene. The CDR3 sequence is 14 residues long. Per the germline V gene, CDR1 is DFQATT and CDR2 is SNEGSKA (reference sequence). The CDR3 DNA sequence: TGCAGTGCTAGAGCTAGCGGGAGGGTTAATGAGCAGTTCTTC. Encoded protein: CSARASGRVNEQFF.

CDR3: CASSVEAGVSLYGYTF. CDR3 sequence (DNA): TGTGCCAGCAGCGTGGAGGCAGGGGTCTCCCTCTATGGCTACACCTTC. The chain couples TRBV9 to TRBJ1-2; D possibly corresponds to TRBD1 (6 bases). Germline V gene lookup returns CDR1 SGDLS and CDR2 YYNGEE. Trimming cost V 2 bases and J 4 bases, with 18 bases left between them. The CDR3 is 16 residues long.

This clonotype appeared a few times. The gene calls are TRBV29-1 and TRBJ1-2, with D maybe TRBD1 (6 bases). Germline loops: CDR1 SQVTM, CDR2 ANQGSEA. V was clipped by 3 bases and J by 11 bases, with 25 bases between them. The CDR3 has 15 residues. CDR3 amino acids: CSVDFSQGKGSDYTF. CDR3 sequence (DNA): TGCAGCGTTGATTTCTCACAGGGAAAAGGCAGTGATTACACCTTC. Variable domain in full (rest from reference TRBV29-1 and TRBJ1-2): SAVISQKPSRDICQRGTSLTIQCQVDSQVTMMFWYRQQPGQSLTLIATANQGSEATYESGFVIDKFPISRPNLTFSTLTVSNMSPEDSSIYLCSVDFSQGKGSDYTFGSGTRLTVV.

J is TRBJ1-6 and V is TRBV20-1; no firm D call. There are 15 residues in the CDR3. Germline V gives CDR1 DFQATT, CDR2 SNEGSKA (reference sequence). The V end was cut by 4 bases, the J end by 0 bases, with 10 bases between. Here the CDR3 reads CSAKRGSSYNSPLHF. In nucleotides, the CDR3 is TGCAGTGCTAAAAGAGGGAGCTCCTATAATTCACCCCTCCACTTT.

The table lists this clonotype with a few counts. The chain is built from TRBV7-9 and TRBJ2-1; 8 bases match TRBD1. The CDR3 has 15 amino acids. Germline V lookup: CDR1 SEHNR, CDR2 FQNEAQ (reference sequence). V shed 5 bases and J 7 bases; nucleotides not matched to a gene: 10. CDR3 region: CASSGWGQVRNEQFF. CDR3 coding DNA: TGTGCCAGCAGCGGGTGGGGACAGGTACGGAATGAGCAGTTCTTC.

This clonotype was observed a few times. The CDR3 protein is CSVRLADGNEQFF. The DNA for the CDR3 is TGCAGCGTTCGGCTAGCGGATGGTAATGAGCAGTTCTTC. This chain uses TRBV29-1 with TRBJ2-1; 7 bases fit TRBD2. J gave up 7 bases and V 5 bases, and 8 bases lay outside the gene matches. This CDR3 comprises 13 residues. Germline V gives CDR1 SQVTM, CDR2 ANQGSEA.

The CDR3 DNA reads TGTGCCAGCAGTTTCGACCTCTACGAGCAGTACTTC. It specifies CASSFDLYEQYF. This chain joins TRBV12-3 or TRBV12-4 and TRBJ2-7; D uncertain. V gave up 3 bases and J gave up 3 bases, with 6 bases separating them. The CDR3 is 12 amino acids.

This clonotype was picked up a small number of times. The V gene is TRBV20-1, the J gene TRBJ2-1; tentatively, D is TRBD2 (5 bases). This CDR3 region has 15 residues. V shed 0 bases and J shed 0 bases, with 9 bases lying between them. Germline V lookup: CDR1 DFQATT, CDR2 SNEGSKA (reference sequence). The CDR3 DNA follows: TGCAGTGCTAGAGATCTAGCCAGCTCCTACAATGAGCAGTTCTTC. It is translated as CSARDLASSYNEQFF.

The V gene is TRBV10-3, the J gene TRBJ2-1; possibly TRBD2 for D (5 bases). Trimming removed 2 bases at V and 6 bases at J, with 8 bases between. The CDR3 is 13 amino acids. CDR1 and CDR2 from the germline V gene are ENHRY and SYGVKD. DNA of the CDR3: TGTGCCATCAGTGAGCAGCGGATCAATGAGCAGTTCTTC. Its protein is CAISEQRINEQFF.

The V call is TRBV6-5, the J call TRBJ1-2; D perhaps matches TRBD1 (5 bases). Germline CDR1 and CDR2: MNHEY and SVGAGI. The length of the CDR3 is 13 residues. V was clipped by 5 bases and J by 4 bases, with 11 bases between them. The CDR3 sequence: CASSAAGTYGYTF. CDR3 coding DNA: TGTGCCAGCAGTGCTGCGGGGACCTATGGCTACACCTTC.

This clonotype has just a few counts. J is TRBJ1-2 and V is TRBV29-1, with TRBD1 as a possible D gene (5 bases). With 5 bases removed from V and 2 bases from J, the gap between germline ends came to 6 bases. This CDR3 has 11 residues. The germline V gene encodes CDR1 SQVTM and CDR2 ANQGSEA. The chain's CDR3 is CSVSGNYGYTF. DNA for the CDR3: TGCAGCGTTTCAGGGAACTATGGCTACACCTTC.

The rearrangement joins TRBV15 to TRBJ2-5; 7 nucleotides line up with TRBD2. The DNA end is a closer match to TRBJ2-7, so the J assignment may be wrong. Germline lookup yields CDR1 LNHNV and CDR2 YYDKDF (reference sequence). There are 16 residues in the CDR3. The CDR3 sequence is CATSRVTGTNSYEQYF. The CDR3 nucleotides read TGTGCCACCAGCAGAGTTACGGGGACTAACTCCTACGAGCAGTACTTC.

This rearrangement joins TRBV7-2 to TRBJ2-7; D gene ambiguous. The CDR3 is 14 amino acids. V gave up 1 base and J gave up 3 bases, with 10 bases separating them. Germline assignment: CDR1 SGHTA and CDR2 FQGNSA. CDR3 amino acids: CASSLEAPVYEQYF. As DNA, the CDR3 is TGTGCCAGCAGCTTAGAGGCCCCGGTCTACGAGCAGTACTTC.

The J gene is TRBJ1-1, the V gene TRBV30, with D uncertain. Germline V gene lookup returns CDR1 GTSNPN and CDR2 SVGIG (reference sequence). V gave up 0 bases and J gave up 7 bases, with 6 bases separating them. The CDR3 totals 11 residues. The CDR3 DNA sequence: TGTGCCTGGAGTGTACTGGATGAAGCTTTCTTT. This translates into CAWSVLDEAFF.